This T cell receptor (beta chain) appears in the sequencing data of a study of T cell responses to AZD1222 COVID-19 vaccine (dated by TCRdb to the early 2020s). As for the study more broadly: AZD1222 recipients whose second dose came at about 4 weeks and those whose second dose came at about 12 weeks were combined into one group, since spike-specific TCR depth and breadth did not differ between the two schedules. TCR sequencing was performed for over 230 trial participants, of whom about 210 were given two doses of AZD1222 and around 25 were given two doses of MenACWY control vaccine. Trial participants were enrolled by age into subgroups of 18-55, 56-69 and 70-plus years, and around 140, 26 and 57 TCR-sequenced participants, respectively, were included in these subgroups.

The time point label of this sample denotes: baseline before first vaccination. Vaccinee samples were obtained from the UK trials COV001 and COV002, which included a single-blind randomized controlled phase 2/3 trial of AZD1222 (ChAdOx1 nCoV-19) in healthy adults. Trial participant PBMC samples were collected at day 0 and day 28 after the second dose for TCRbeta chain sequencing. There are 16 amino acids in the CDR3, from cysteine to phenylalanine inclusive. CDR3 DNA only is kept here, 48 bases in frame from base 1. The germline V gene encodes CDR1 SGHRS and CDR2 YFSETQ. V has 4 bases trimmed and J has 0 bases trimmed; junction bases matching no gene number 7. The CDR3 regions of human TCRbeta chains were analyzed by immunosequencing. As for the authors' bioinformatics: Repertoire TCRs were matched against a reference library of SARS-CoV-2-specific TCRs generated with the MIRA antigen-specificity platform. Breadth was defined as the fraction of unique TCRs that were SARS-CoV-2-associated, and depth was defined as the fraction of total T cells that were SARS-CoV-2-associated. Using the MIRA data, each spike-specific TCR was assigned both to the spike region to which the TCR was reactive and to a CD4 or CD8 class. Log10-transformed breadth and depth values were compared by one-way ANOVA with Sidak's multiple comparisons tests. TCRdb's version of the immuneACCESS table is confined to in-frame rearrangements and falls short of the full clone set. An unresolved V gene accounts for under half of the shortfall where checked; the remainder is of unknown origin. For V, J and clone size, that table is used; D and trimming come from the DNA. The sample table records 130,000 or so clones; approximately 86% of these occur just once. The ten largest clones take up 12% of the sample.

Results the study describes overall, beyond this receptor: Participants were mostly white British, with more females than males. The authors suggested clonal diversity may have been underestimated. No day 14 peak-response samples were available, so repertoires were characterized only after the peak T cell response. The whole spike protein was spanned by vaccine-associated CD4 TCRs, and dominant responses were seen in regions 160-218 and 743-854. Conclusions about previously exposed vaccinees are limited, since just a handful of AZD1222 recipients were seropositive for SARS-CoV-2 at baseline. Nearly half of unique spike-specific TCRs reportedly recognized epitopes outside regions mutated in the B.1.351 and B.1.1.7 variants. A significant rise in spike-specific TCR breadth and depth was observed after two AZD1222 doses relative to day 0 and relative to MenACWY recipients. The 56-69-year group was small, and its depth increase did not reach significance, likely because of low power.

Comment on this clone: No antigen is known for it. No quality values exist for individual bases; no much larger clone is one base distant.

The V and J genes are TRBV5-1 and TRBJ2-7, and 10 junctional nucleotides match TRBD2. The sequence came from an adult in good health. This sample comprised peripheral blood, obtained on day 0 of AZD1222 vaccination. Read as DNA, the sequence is TGCGCCAGCAGCCCTCTCTCTAGCGGGAGCTCCTACGAGCAGTACTTC. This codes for CASSPLSSGSSYEQYF.